This is a list of T cell receptor beta chains from one sample in a study of T-cell memory formation after mild COVID-19. Each CDR3 protein gets one entry after TCRdb re-called the 5' RACE reads with MiXCR. The top ten hold 55% of the sample, which has approximately 12,000 distinct CDR3 sequences, around 15% seen once. The specimen was PBMCs or a T cell subset sorted from them (not recorded which). All receptors come from a man aged 18-30 years who had mild COVID-19 (a few samples of this study predate the infection). Cell type and time point are not known. Each CDR3 is given with its conserved first and last residue. Fields, in order: V gene, J gene, D gene, clone size, CDR3 protein, CDR3 DNA. D genes are given only for firm matches. Where a row states a size, it is once, few, many or the class of an expanded clone; other rows omit it.

>TRBV19|TRBJ2-1|TRBD2|many
CASSTRGSGGYDNEQFF
TGTGCCAGTAGTACCCGGGGTAGCGGGGGTTATGACAATGAGCAGTTCTTC
>TRBV11-2|TRBJ1-3|-|-
CASSLGWHGNTIYF
TGTGCCAGCAGCTTAGGGTGGCATGGAAACACCATATATTTT
>TRBV4-1|TRBJ2-2|-|many
CASSQAWPSRVVNTGELFF
TGCGCCAGCAGCCAAGCTTGGCCGTCCAGGGTGGTAAACACCGGGGAGCTGTTTTTT
>TRBV4-1|TRBJ1-2|-|-
CASSQVTGDYGYTF
TGCGCCAGCAGCCAGGTGACAGGAGACTATGGCTACACCTTC
>TRBV7-6|TRBJ1-1|-|-
CASSLALTSEAFF
TGTGCCAGCAGCTTAGCGCTGACCAGTGAAGCTTTCTTT
>TRBV4-1|TRBJ1-2|-|many
CASSQDTLRVHGYTF
TGCGCCAGCAGCCAAGATACCCTCAGGGTTCATGGCTACACCTTC
>TRBV15|TRBJ1-4|TRBD1|-
CATSRSRDRGGKLFF
TGTGCCACCAGCAGGAGCCGGGACAGGGGAGGAAAACTGTTTTTT
>TRBV6-2/TRBV6-3|TRBJ2-5|-|many
CASSYVSVYQEETQYF
TGTGCCAGCAGTTACGTGTCAGTATATCAAGAAGAGACCCAGTACTTC
>TRBV20-1|TRBJ1-1|TRBD1|-
CSARRIYRGTEAFF
TGCAGTGCTAGAAGAATCTACAGGGGCACTGAAGCTTTCTTT
>TRBV5-6|TRBJ2-1|TRBD2|many
CASSSNLAGDLHNEQFF
TGTGCCAGCAGCTCTAACTTAGCGGGGGACCTCCACAATGAGCAGTTCTTC
>TRBV15|TRBJ1-1|-|many
CATSSHGWARDTEAFF
TGTGCCACCAGCAGTCACGGGTGGGCGCGGGACACTGAAGCTTTCTTT
>TRBV4-2|TRBJ2-1|-|many
CASSPGWGTPYNEQFF
TGTGCCAGCAGCCCCGGGTGGGGGACGCCCTACAATGAGCAGTTCTTC
>TRBV7-2|TRBJ2-3|-|-
CASSRFTDTQYF
TGTGCCAGCAGCCGCTTCACAGATACGCAGTATTTT
>TRBV28|TRBJ2-3|-|few
CASSLYAGLTDTQYF
TGTGCCAGCAGTTTATACGCGGGGTTGACAGATACGCAGTATTTT
>TRBV20-1|TRBJ1-1|-|-
CSAGVTALNTEAFF
TGCAGTGCCGGAGTGACAGCTTTGAACACTGAAGCTTTCTTT
>TRBV6-5|TRBJ2-2|TRBD2|many
CASSYQGLSLTGELFF
TGTGCCAGCAGTTACCAGGGACTAAGTCTAACCGGGGAGCTGTTTTTT
>TRBV6-2/TRBV6-3|TRBJ1-5|-|-
CATGTRQPQHF
TGTGCCACAGGGACGCGGCAGCCCCAGCATTTT
>TRBV9|TRBJ1-2|TRBD1|many
CASSATGTVGYTF
TGTGCCAGCAGCGCGACAGGGACAGTTGGCTACACCTTC
>TRBV4-3|TRBJ1-2|-|few
CASSQAVFGLGYTF
TGCGCCAGCAGCCAGGCGGTGTTTGGGCTTGGCTACACCTTC
>TRBV6-6|TRBJ1-1|-|many
CASSHGTYLNTEAFF
TGTGCCAGCAGCCACGGGACGTATCTGAACACTGAAGCTTTCTTT
>TRBV6-5|TRBJ1-6|TRBD1|few
CASSPRDRATSRSYNSPLHF
TGTGCCAGCAGTCCACGGGACAGGGCTACATCGAGGTCCTATAATTCACCCCTCCACTTT
>TRBV29-1|TRBJ1-4|-|few
CSVRRATNEKLFF
TGCAGCGTTAGGAGAGCAACTAATGAAAAACTGTTTTTT
>TRBV7-9|TRBJ2-1|TRBD2|many
CASVPLAGGYNEQFF
TGTGCCAGCGTGCCACTAGCGGGGGGGTACAATGAGCAGTTCTTC
>TRBV2|TRBJ2-2|-|many
CASSRTNTGELFF
TGTGCCAGCAGTAGAACCAACACCGGGGAGCTGTTTTTT
>TRBV20-1|TRBJ2-3|TRBD1|many
CSADRETDTQYF
TGCAGTGCGGACAGGGAAACAGATACGCAGTATTTT
>TRBV27|TRBJ2-1|TRBD2|many
CASSERGSEQFF
TGTGCCAGCAGCGAGCGGGGGAGCGAGCAGTTCTTC
>TRBV12-5|TRBJ1-2|TRBD1|many
CASGIETGPRGYTF
TGTGCTAGTGGTATAGAGACAGGGCCTAGGGGCTACACCTTC
>TRBV5-1|TRBJ1-2|TRBD1|many
CASSLSGQGTYGYTF
TGCGCCAGCAGCTTGTCGGGACAGGGGACGTATGGCTACACCTTC
>TRBV9|TRBJ1-3|-|-
CASSTTPGTGNTIYF
TGTGCCAGCAGCACGACCCCGGGGACTGGAAACACCATATATTTT
>TRBV11-2|TRBJ2-1|TRBD1|many
CASSLLGGQGMLVGYNEQFF
TGTGCCAGCAGCCTATTAGGGGGACAGGGGATGTTGGTTGGGTACAATGAGCAGTTCTTC
>TRBV7-9|TRBJ2-4|-|-
CASSSSGQNIQYF
TGTGCCAGCAGCTCTTCCGGCCAAAACATTCAGTACTTC
>TRBV4-2|TRBJ1-4|-|many
CASSPRGDATNEKLFF
TGTGCCAGCAGCCCCCGGGGAGATGCAACTAATGAAAAACTGTTTTTT
>TRBV5-6|TRBJ2-3|-|many
CASSLQVDTQYF
TGTGCCAGCAGCTTGCAGGTAGATACGCAGTATTTT
>TRBV28|TRBJ2-1|TRBD2|-
CASSPAGGPNNEQFF
TGTGCCAGCAGCCCAGCGGGAGGGCCAAACAATGAGCAGTTCTTC
>TRBV7-9|TRBJ2-5|TRBD2|many
CASSSGLAGGKDQETQYF
TGTGCCAGCAGCTCGGGACTAGCGGGGGGGAAAGACCAAGAGACCCAGTACTTC